The 26 T cell receptor beta chains in this list originate from one sample, sequenced in a study of cytomegalovirus exposure and HLA in healthy donors. Sequencing was performed with immunoSEQ multiplex PCR; in TCRdb, only in-frame clones are kept and a portion is missing. Of over 150,000 clones listed, roughly 84% were seen once; the top ten hold approximately 2%. The sequencing sample was made of PBMCs. The receptors were sampled from a human donor in good health.

V gene TRBV6-5 combines with J gene TRBJ1-2; 11 bases fit TRBD1. V shed 2 bases, J shed 4 bases, and the junction held 6 bases outside the gene matches. The CDR3 length is 16 residues. CDR1 and CDR2 (germline): MNHEY, SVGAGI. The CDR3 coding sequence is TGTGCCAGCAGTTACCGAGGACAGGGGGCAGCCTATGGCTACACCTTC. It codes for CASSYRGQGAAYGYTF.

This chain joins TRBV18 and TRBJ2-7; D possibly corresponds to TRBD1 (5 bases). The V gene's germline CDR1 is KGHSH and CDR2 LQKENI. Trimming removed 3 bases at V and 3 bases at J, with 12 bases between. The CDR3 has 14 residues. CDR3 region: CASSPASTDYEQYF. In nucleotides, the CDR3 is TGTGCCAGCTCACCCGCGTCGACAGACTACGAGCAGTACTTC.

The J gene is TRBJ1-4, the V gene TRBV4-1, with a possible D match to TRBD1 (6 bases). CDR3 size: 16 residues. Germline values: CDR1 MGHRA, CDR2 YSYEKL. V was pared by 1 base and J by 2 bases, with 11 bases between. The CDR3: CASSQGGGATNEKLFF. The CDR3 bases are TGCGCCAGCAGCCAAGGTGGGGGGGCGACTAATGAAAAACTGTTTTTT.

Only one count was recorded for this clone. The chain uses TRBV7-3 and TRBJ2-1; tentative D call: TRBD1 (5 bases). Looked up from germline, CDR1 is SGHTA and CDR2 is FQGTGA. The CDR3 spans 16 residues. V was trimmed by 1 base and J by 0 bases, leaving 10 bases between them. In DNA form, the CDR3 reads TGTGCCAGCAGCTTAAAGGGGTGGAGCTCCTACAATGAGCAGTTCTTC. Its protein product is CASSLKGWSSYNEQFF. The full variable domain, in which reference TRBV7-3 and TRBJ2-1 provide the parts outside the CDR3, is GAGVSQTPSNKVTEKGKYVELRCDPISGHTALYWYRQSLGQGPEFLIYFQGTGAADDSGLPNDRFFAVRPEGSVSTLKIQRTERGDSAVYLCASSLKGWSSYNEQFFGPGTRLTVL.

The chain recombines TRBV5-6 with TRBJ2-7; TRBD1 might be the D (5 bases). Germline V gene sequence: CDR1 SGHDT, CDR2 YYEEEE. The CDR3 consists of 14 residues. V gave up 1 base and J gave up 1 base, with 9 bases separating them. The CDR3, as DNA: TGTGCCAGCAGCTTGTTACAGGAATCCTACGAGCAGTACTTC. As protein: CASSLLQESYEQYF.

The chain has TRBV21-1 and TRBJ1-2; the table's D call, TRBD1, has no DNA check behind it. TRBV21-1 is a recognized pseudogene. There are 14 residues in the CDR3. CDR3 sequence: CASTVLQGMGGYTF. CDR3 bases: TGTGCCAGCACTGTACTCCAGGGAATGGGGGGCTACACCTTC.

The rearrangement links TRBV28 to TRBJ1-5; no reliable D call. Germline-derived CDR1 and CDR2 are MDHEN and SYDVKM. The CDR3 has 13 residues. Trimming removed 7 bases from V and 1 base from J, with 8 bases in between. The CDR3 here is CASTRESNQPQHF. The CDR3 bases are TGTGCCAGCACCCGGGAAAGCAATCAGCCCCAGCATTTT. Complete variable domain (other parts from reference TRBV28 and TRBJ1-5): DVKVTQSSRYLVKRTGEKVFLECVQDMDHENMFWYRQDPGLGLRLIYFSYDVKMKEKGDIPEGYSVSREKKERFSLILESASTNQTSMYLCASTRESNQPQHFGDGTRLSIL.

The CDR3 sequence: CASSILTGYEQYF. In nucleotides, the CDR3 is TGTGCCAGTAGTATATTGACGGGGTACGAGCAGTACTTC. The chain joins TRBV19 to TRBJ2-7; D may be TRBD2 (5 bases). This CDR3 has 13 amino acids. From germline, CDR1 is LNHDA and CDR2 SQIVND (reference sequence). V gave up 2 bases and J gave up 4 bases, with 9 bases separating them. Variable domain in full (rest from reference TRBV19 and TRBJ2-7): DGGITQSPKYLFRKEGQNVTLSCEQNLNHDAMYWYRQDPGQGLRLIYYSQIVNDFQKGDIAEGYSVSREKKESFPLTVTSAQKNPTAFYLCASSILTGYEQYFGPGTRLTVT.

There are a few counts of this clone. The rearrangement links TRBV27 to TRBJ2-1; TRBD2 might be the D (6 bases). The CDR3 consists of 14 residues. Per the germline V gene, CDR1 is MNHEY and CDR2 is SMNVEV (reference sequence). The V end was cut by 5 bases, the J end by 6 bases, with 14 bases between. CDR3 amino acids: CASSKGLPPNEQFF. CDR3 bases: TGTGCCAGCAGTAAGGGACTTCCCCCCAATGAGCAGTTCTTC.

This sequence joins TRBV2 and TRBJ2-3; 10 positions match TRBD1. V was clipped by 4 bases and J by 2 bases; unmatched bases: 6. This CDR3 comprises 16 residues. Germline V gene sequence: CDR1 SNHLY, CDR2 FYNNEI. CDR3 DNA: TGTGCCAGCAGTGTCACCGGGACAGGGGTCACAGATACGCAGTATTTT. Protein sequence: CASSVTGTGVTDTQYF.

This chain uses TRBV7-2 with TRBJ1-4; 9 positions agree with TRBD1. The CDR3 runs to 16 residues. V lost 7 bases, J lost 8 bases, and 14 bases stayed unmatched. Germline values: CDR1 SGHTA, CDR2 FQGNSA. The CDR3 nucleotides read TGTGCCAGCACCCAGCAAGGGACAGGGCGGCTGGAAAAACTGTTTTTT. Encoded protein: CASTQQGTGRLEKLFF. Drawing the rest from reference TRBV7-2 and TRBJ1-4, the complete variable domain is GAGVSQSPSNKVTEKGKDVELRCDPISGHTALYWYRQSLGQGLEFLIYFQGNSAPDKSGLPSDRFSAERTGGSVSTLTIQRTQQEDSAVYLCASTQQGTGRLEKLFFGSGTQLSVL.

There are a few counts of this clone. V usage is TRBV9 and J usage is TRBJ1-1; 7 bases fit TRBD1. J was trimmed by 0 bases and V by 4 bases; bases with no gene match: 6. The CDR3 sequence is 15 residues long. The germline CDR1 and CDR2 sequences are SGDLS and YYNGEE. CDR3 loop: CASSIGTDVNTEAFF. The DNA of the CDR3 is TGTGCCAGCAGCATCGGGACAGACGTGAACACTGAAGCTTTCTTT.

V and J are TRBV5-6 and TRBJ2-1; no reliable D call. Trimming shortened V by 7 bases and J by 0 bases, and 11 bases separated the two germline ends. This CDR3 has 14 amino acids. CDR1 SGHDT and CDR2 YYEEEE come from the germline V gene. This CDR3 is CASVQAGSYNEQFF. As DNA, the CDR3 is TGTGCCAGCGTCCAGGCCGGCTCCTACAATGAGCAGTTCTTC. The full variable domain, completed using reference TRBV5-6 and TRBJ2-1, is DAGVTQSPTHLIKTRGQQVTLRCSPKSGHDTVSWYQQALGQGPQFIFQYYEEEERQRGNFPDRFSGHQFPNYSSELNVNALLLGDSALYLCASVQAGSYNEQFFGPGTRLTVL.

This chain uses TRBV4-1 with TRBJ2-2; the D is unclear. Between the trimmed V and J ends, which lost 3 bases and 7 bases, there was a span of 9 bases. The V gene's germline CDR1 is MGHRA and CDR2 YSYEKL. The CDR3 contains 13 residues. CDR3 sequence: CASSQVKSGELFF. The CDR3, as DNA: TGCGCCAGCAGCCAGGTCAAGAGCGGGGAGCTGTTTTTT.

The gene calls are TRBV6-5 and TRBJ2-1, with a weak D call TRBD1 (6 bases). Germline V gene sequence: CDR1 MNHEY, CDR2 SVGAGI. The CDR3 has 13 amino acids. V was clipped by 5 bases and J by 7 bases, with 12 bases between them. CDR3 protein: CASSPGVVNEQFF. CDR3 nucleotides: TGTGCCAGCAGTCCAGGGGTGGTAAATGAGCAGTTCTTC.

This clone was observed a few times. The chain uses TRBV27 and TRBJ2-5; D is perhaps TRBD1 (5 bases). The V gene lost 6 bases and the J gene lost 4 bases, with 12 bases spanning the gap. CDR1 MNHEY and CDR2 SMNVEV come from the germline V gene (reference sequence). CDR3 length equals 13 residues. The CDR3 bases are TGTGCCAGCAGGCCTATAACAGGAGAGACCCAGTACTTC. This encodes CASRPITGETQYF.

The chain combines TRBV4-3 with TRBJ2-2; D gene unclear. Germline-derived CDR1 and CDR2 are LGHNA and YSLEER. This CDR3 is built from 16 residues. Trimming left V 2 bases short and J 9 bases short, with 19 bases between. This CDR3 reads CASSQLPRFKSRELFF. CDR3 in DNA: TGCGCCAGCAGCCAACTACCCCGTTTTAAGAGTCGGGAGCTGTTTTTT.

The rearrangement joins TRBV4-3 to TRBJ1-2; D remains ambiguous. CDR1 and CDR2 (germline): LGHNA, YSLEER. V lost 0 bases, J lost 2 bases, and 4 bases lay in between. There are 13 residues in the CDR3. CDR3 bases: TGCGCCAGCAGCCAAGATTCAAACTATGGCTACACCTTC. Translating gives CASSQDSNYGYTF.

This chain connects TRBV27 to TRBJ1-6; weak D call: TRBD1 (5 bases). V was trimmed by 2 bases and J by 3 bases, leaving 11 bases between them. Germline lookup yields CDR1 MNHEY and CDR2 SMNVEV (reference sequence). The CDR3 is 16 amino acids. In DNA, the CDR3 is TGTGCCAGCAGTTTAAGCGAAGGGGTCTATAATTCACCCCTCCACTTT. Amino acid sequence: CASSLSEGVYNSPLHF.

The rearrangement uses TRBV28 and TRBJ1-3; D is unresolved. The CDR3 is 12 amino acids. Germline CDR1 is MDHEN and CDR2 is SYDVKM. V lost 5 bases and J 11 bases, leaving 13 bases between the germline ends. This CDR3 reads CASSLNTWSIYF. The CDR3 nucleotides read TGTGCCAGCAGTCTAAATACCTGGTCCATATATTTT.

V gene TRBV18 combines with J gene TRBJ1-2, with a tentative D call TRBD1 (6 bases). The V gene's germline CDR1 is KGHSH and CDR2 LQKENI. V gave up 6 bases and J gave up 2 bases, with 10 bases separating them. The CDR3 contains 13 residues. CDR3 amino acids: CASSHRENYGYTF. In DNA form, the CDR3 reads TGTGCCAGCTCGCACAGGGAGAACTATGGCTACACCTTC.

This clone is a singleton in its sample. The gene calls are TRBV11-3 and TRBJ2-2; 9 nucleotides align to TRBD1. The CDR3 runs 16 residues. Germline trimming cut 5 bases from V and 4 bases from J; bases unmatched to any gene: 8. Germline loops: CDR1 SGHNT, CDR2 YENEEA. The CDR3 protein is CASSSRDRAITGELFF. The CDR3 region has the DNA TGTGCCAGCAGCAGCCGGGACAGGGCGATCACCGGGGAGCTGTTTTTT. The complete variable domain, with remaining parts taken from reference TRBV11-3 and TRBJ2-2, reads EAGVVQSPRYKIIEKKQPVAFWCNPISGHNTLYWYLQNLGQGPELLIRYENEEAVDDSQLPKDRFSAERLKGVDSTLKIQPAELGDSAVYLCASSSRDRAITGELFFGEGSRLTVL.

The chain uses TRBV5-1 and TRBJ2-7; D ambiguous. V was cut by 4 bases and J by 3 bases, with 14 bases left in between. The germline gives CDR1 SGHRS, CDR2 YFSETQ. This CDR3 spans 14 amino acids. CDR3 protein: CASSPIRGFYEQYF. CDR3 nucleotide sequence: TGCGCCAGCAGCCCAATTCGCGGTTTCTACGAGCAGTACTTC.

The V call is TRBV19, the J call TRBJ2-1, with TRBD2 matching over 12 bases. With V trimmed by 6 bases and J by 5 bases, 11 bases remained unmatched. The CDR3 length is 17 residues. Germline CDR1 is LNHDA and CDR2 is SQIVND (reference sequence). The CDR3 loop reads CASSLDGLAGLDNEQFF. Written as DNA, the CDR3 is TGTGCCAGTAGCTTGGACGGACTAGCGGGATTGGACAATGAGCAGTTCTTC.

The J gene is TRBJ1-1, the V gene TRBV28; 8 positions match TRBD1. The CDR3 runs 14 residues. Per the germline V gene, CDR1 is MDHEN and CDR2 is SYDVKM. The J segment lost 3 bases and the V segment lost 1 base, leaving 1 base of the junction unmatched. The CDR3 DNA is TGTGCCAGCAGTTTATACAGGGGGGACACTGAAGCTTTCTTT. This gives the protein CASSLYRGDTEAFF.

V gene TRBV2 combines with J gene TRBJ1-1, with 7 nucleotides matching TRBD1. The CDR3 is 14 residues long. Germline CDR1 and CDR2: SNHLY and FYNNEI. V lost 6 bases to trimming and J lost 2 bases; unmatched junction nucleotides: 6. CDR3 protein: CASSRDRLNTEAFF. The CDR3 coding sequence is TGTGCCAGCAGCCGGGACAGACTAAACACTGAAGCTTTCTTT.